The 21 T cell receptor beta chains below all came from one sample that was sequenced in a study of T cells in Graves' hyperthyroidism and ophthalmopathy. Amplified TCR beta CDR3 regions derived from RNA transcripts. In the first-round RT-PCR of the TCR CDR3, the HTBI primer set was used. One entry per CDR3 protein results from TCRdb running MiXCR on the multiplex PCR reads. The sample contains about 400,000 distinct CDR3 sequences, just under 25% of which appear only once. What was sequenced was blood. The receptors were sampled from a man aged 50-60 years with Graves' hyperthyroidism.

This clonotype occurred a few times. CDR3 sequence: CASSPPGFYNEQFF. The CDR3 coding sequence is TGTGCCAGCAGCCCCCCGGGGTTCTACAATGAGCAGTTCTTC. This rearrangement joins TRBV7-9 to TRBJ2-1; the D gene is possibly TRBD2 (5 bases). This CDR3 is built from 14 residues. Between the trimmed V and J ends, which lost 5 bases and 3 bases, there was a span of 11 bases. The germline gives CDR1 SEHNR, CDR2 FQNEAQ (reference sequence).

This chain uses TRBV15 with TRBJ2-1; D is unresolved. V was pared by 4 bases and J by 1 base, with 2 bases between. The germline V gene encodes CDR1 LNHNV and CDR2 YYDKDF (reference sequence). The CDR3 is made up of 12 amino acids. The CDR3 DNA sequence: TGTGCCACCAGCATTTCCTACAATGAGCAGTTCTTC. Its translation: CATSISYNEQFF.

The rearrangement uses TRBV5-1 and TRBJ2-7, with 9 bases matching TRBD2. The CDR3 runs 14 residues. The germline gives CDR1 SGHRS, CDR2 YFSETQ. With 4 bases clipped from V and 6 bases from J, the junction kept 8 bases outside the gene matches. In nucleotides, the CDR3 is TGCGCCAGCAGCATCTCCGGGACTAGCCTCGAGCAGTACTTC. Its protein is CASSISGTSLEQYF.

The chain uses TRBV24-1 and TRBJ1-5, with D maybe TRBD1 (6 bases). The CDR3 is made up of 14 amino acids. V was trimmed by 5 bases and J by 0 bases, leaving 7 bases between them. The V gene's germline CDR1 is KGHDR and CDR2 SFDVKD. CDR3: CATSVQGSNQPQHF. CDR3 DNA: TGTGCCACCAGTGTACAGGGTAGCAATCAGCCCCAGCATTTT.

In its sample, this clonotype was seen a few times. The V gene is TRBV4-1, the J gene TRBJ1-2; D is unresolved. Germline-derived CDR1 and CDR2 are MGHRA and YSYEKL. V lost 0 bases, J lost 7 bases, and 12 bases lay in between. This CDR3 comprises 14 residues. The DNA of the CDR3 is TGCGCCAGCAGCCAAGATCTCACAGTGCGTGGCTACACCTTC. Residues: CASSQDLTVRGYTF.

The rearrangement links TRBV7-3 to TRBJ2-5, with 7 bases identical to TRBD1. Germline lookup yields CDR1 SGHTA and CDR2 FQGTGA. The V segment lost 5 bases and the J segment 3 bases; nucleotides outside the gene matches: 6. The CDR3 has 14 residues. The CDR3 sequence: CASSPQGQKETQYF. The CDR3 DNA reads TGTGCCAGCAGCCCACAGGGGCAAAAAGAGACCCAGTACTTC.

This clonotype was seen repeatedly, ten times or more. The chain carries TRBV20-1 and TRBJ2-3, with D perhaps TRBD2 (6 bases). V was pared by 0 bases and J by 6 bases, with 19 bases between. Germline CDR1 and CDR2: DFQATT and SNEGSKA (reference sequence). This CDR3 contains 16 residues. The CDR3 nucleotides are TGCAGTGCTAGAGATCGGTTCCGGGAGCGAAGGGATACGCAGTATTTT. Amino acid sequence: CSARDRFRERRDTQYF.

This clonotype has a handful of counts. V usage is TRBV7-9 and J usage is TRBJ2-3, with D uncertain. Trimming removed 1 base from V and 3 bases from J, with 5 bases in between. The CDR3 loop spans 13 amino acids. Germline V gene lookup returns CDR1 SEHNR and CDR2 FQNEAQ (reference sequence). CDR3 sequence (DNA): TGTGCCAGCAGCTTAGTAGGAACAGATACGCAGTATTTT. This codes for CASSLVGTDTQYF.

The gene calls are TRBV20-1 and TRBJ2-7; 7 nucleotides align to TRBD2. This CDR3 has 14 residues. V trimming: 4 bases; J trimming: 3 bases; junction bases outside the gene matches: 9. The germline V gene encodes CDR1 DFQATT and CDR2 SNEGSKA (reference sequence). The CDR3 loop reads CSANYGGSFYEQYF. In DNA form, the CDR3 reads TGCAGTGCTAATTACGGCGGGAGTTTCTACGAGCAGTACTTC.

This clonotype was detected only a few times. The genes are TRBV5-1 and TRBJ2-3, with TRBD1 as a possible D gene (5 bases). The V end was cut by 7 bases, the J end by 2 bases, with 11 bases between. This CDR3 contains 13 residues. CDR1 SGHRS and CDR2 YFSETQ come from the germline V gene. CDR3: CASGKGNTDTQYF. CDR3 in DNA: TGCGCCAGCGGGAAGGGGAACACAGATACGCAGTATTTT.

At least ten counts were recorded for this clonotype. The CDR3 is CASSLGRDEQYF. The CDR3 DNA follows: TGTGCCAGCAGCTTGGGGCGGGATGAGCAGTACTTC. The chain combines TRBV7-8 with TRBJ2-7, with D possibly TRBD2 on 6 matching bases. Deletions cut 3 bases from V and 7 bases from J, with 10 bases between. This CDR3 region has 12 residues. CDR1 and CDR2 (germline): SGHVS, FQNEAQ.

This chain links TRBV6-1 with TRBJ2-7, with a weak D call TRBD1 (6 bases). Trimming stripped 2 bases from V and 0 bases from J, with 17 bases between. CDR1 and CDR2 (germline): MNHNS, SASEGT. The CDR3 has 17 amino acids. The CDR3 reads CASSERGYGESSYEQYF. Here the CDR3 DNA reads TGTGCCAGCAGTGAAAGGGGGTACGGGGAGAGCTCCTACGAGCAGTACTTC.

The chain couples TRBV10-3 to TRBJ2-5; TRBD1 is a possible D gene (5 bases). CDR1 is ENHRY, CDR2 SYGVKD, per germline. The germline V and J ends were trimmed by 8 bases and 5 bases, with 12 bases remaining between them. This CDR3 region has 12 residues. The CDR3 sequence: CAIGAGTETQYF. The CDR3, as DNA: TGTGCCATCGGGGCAGGAACGGAGACCCAGTACTTC.

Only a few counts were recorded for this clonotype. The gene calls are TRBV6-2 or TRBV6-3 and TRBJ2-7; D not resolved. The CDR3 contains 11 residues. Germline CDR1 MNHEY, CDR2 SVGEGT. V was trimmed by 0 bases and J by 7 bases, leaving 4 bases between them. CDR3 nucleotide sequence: TGTGCCAGCAGTTACTCGTGGGAGCAGTACTTC. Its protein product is CASSYSWEQYF.

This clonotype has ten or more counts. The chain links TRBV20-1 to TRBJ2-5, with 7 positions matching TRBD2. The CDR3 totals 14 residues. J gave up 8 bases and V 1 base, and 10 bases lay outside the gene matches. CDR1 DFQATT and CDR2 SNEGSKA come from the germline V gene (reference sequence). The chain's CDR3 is CSARAGLLAATQYF. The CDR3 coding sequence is TGCAGTGCTAGAGCGGGACTACTGGCGGCCACCCAGTACTTC.

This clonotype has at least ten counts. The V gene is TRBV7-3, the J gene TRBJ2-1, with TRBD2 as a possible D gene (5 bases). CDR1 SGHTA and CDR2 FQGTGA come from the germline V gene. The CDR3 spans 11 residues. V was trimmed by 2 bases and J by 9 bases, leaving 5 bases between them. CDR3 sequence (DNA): TGTGCCAGCAGCTTAGGGAGTGAGCAGTTCTTC. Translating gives CASSLGSEQFF.

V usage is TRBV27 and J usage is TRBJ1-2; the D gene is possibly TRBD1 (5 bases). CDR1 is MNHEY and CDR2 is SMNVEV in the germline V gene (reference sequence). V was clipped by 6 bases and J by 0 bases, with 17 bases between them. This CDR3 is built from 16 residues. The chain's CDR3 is CASSTGVLGANYGYTF. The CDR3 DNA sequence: TGTGCCAGCAGCACAGGAGTTTTGGGAGCTAACTATGGCTACACCTTC.

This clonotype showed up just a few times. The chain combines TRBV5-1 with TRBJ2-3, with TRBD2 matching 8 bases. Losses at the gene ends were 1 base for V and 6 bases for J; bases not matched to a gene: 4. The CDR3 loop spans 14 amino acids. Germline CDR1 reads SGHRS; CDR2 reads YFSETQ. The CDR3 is CASSLNLAGDTQYF. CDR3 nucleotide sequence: TGCGCCAGCAGCTTGAACCTAGCGGGCGATACGCAGTATTTT.

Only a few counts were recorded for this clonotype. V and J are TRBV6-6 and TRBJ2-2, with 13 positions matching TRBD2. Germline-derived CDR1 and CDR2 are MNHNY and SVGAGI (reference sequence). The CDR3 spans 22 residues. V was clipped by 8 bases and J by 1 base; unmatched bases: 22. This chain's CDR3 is CASESRFATSGRAYLNTGELFF. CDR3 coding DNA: TGTGCCAGCGAATCCCGTTTCGCTACTAGCGGGAGGGCCTACCTGAACACCGGGGAGCTGTTTTTT.

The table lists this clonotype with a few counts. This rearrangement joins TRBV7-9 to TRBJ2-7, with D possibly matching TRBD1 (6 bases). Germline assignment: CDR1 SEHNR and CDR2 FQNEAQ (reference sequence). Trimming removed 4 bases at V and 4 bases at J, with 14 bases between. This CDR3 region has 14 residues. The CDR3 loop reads CASSWDKLLYEQYF. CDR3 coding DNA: TGTGCCAGCAGCTGGGACAAACTCCTTTACGAGCAGTACTTC.

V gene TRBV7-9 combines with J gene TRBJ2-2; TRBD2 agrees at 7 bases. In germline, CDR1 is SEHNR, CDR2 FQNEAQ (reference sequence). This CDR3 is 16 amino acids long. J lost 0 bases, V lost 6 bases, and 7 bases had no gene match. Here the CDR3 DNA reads TGTGCCAGCAGTGGTAGCGGGTCCGCGAACACCGGGGAGCTGTTTTTT. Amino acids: CASSGSGSANTGELFF.